This TCR beta chain is drawn from a study of T cell responses to AZD1222 COVID-19 vaccine. Study results and caveats: White British people made up most donors, females outnumbered males, and clonal diversity was possibly underestimated. Spike-spanning, vaccine-associated CD4 TCRs were dominant at 160-218 and 743-854.

Clones were read by immunoSEQ multiplex PCR, and TCRdb kept only the in-frame ones, dropping some. In the table there are approximately 160,000 clones, just under 95% of which are singletons. This CDR3 has 15 amino acids. From germline, CDR1 is MNHEY and CDR2 SVGAGI. V was clipped by 5 bases and J by 12 bases; unmatched bases: 14. About this clone: The antigen is unknown.

The material was peripheral blood, obtained on day 0 of AZD1222 vaccination. The V gene is TRBV6-5, the J gene TRBJ2-7; 12 bases fit TRBD2. The TCR was taken from an adult in good health. In DNA form, the CDR3 reads TGTGCCAGCAGTAAGGGACTAGCGGGTGGAGTCACCTTGTACTTC. Translated, it gives CASSKGLAGGVTLYF.